What follows are 22 T cell receptor beta chains derived from one specimen sequenced in a study of blood T cell repertoires in COVID-19. Profiled with immunoSEQ multiplex PCR; TCRdb holds only in-frame clones, not every one. Of about 360,000 clones in the sample, approximately 86% are singletons; the top ten hold around 3%. The sequencing input was peripheral blood. The receptors shown here come from a human donor in a cohort sampled during active COVID-19.

The chain is built from TRBV19 and TRBJ1-2; 8 bases agree with TRBD1. This CDR3 spans 18 amino acids. Trimming took 2 bases from V and 4 from J; bases not matched to a gene: 15. Germline assignment: CDR1 LNHDA and CDR2 SQIVND (reference sequence). The CDR3 DNA is TGTGCCAGTAGTATACGCAGGGGGCTCGGGTTTAGCATCTATGGCTACACCTTC. Encoded protein: CASSIRRGLGFSIYGYTF.

The chain carries TRBV19 and TRBJ1-2, with 8 bases that match TRBD1. The germline V gene has CDR1 LNHDA and CDR2 SQIVND (reference sequence). The J segment lost 6 bases and the V segment lost 2 bases, leaving 8 bases of the junction unmatched. The CDR3 loop spans 15 amino acids. This CDR3 reads CASSIQRQGLNGYTF. DNA of the CDR3: TGTGCCAGTAGTATACAACGACAGGGGCTCAATGGCTACACCTTC.

V usage is TRBV9 and J usage is TRBJ1-5; 7 bases align to TRBD1. The CDR3 has 15 residues. Germline CDR1 reads SGDLS; CDR2 reads YYNGEE. Trimming removed 4 bases from V and 3 bases from J; junction bases left unmatched: 7. In DNA form, the CDR3 reads TGTGCCAGCAGCCCGGCAGGGACAGACAATCAGCCCCAGCATTTT. Residues: CASSPAGTDNQPQHF.

This rearrangement joins TRBV5-1 to TRBJ1-2; 8 bases are shared with TRBD1. Germline-derived CDR1 and CDR2 are SGHRS and YFSETQ. The CDR3 extends over 16 amino acids. V lost 1 base and J lost 2; bases outside the gene matches: 7. CDR3 protein: CASSLSGTGRNYGYTF. CDR3 DNA sequence: TGCGCCAGCAGCTTGTCCGGGACAGGAAGGAACTATGGCTACACCTTC.

The chain joins TRBV19 to TRBJ1-4; 7 nucleotides line up with TRBD1. The germline V gene has CDR1 LNHDA and CDR2 SQIVND (reference sequence). This CDR3 has 13 amino acids. Trimming cost V 5 bases and J 5 bases; bases outside gene matches: 2. CDR3 amino acids: CASSGTANEKLFF. In DNA, the CDR3 is TGTGCCAGTAGTGGGACAGCGAATGAAAAACTGTTTTTT.

This sequence joins TRBV10-1 and TRBJ2-2; 8 nucleotides align to TRBD2. CDR1 WNHNN and CDR2 SYGVQD come from the germline V gene (reference sequence). This CDR3 has 15 residues. V dropped 3 bases and J dropped 5; count of bases not matched to a gene: 5. The DNA for the CDR3 is TGCGCCAGCAGTGACTCAGCGGGAGAAACCGGGGAGCTGTTTTTT. Its translation: CASSDSAGETGELFF.

The rearrangement links TRBV6-5 to TRBJ2-2, with D maybe TRBD1 (6 bases). The germline V gene has CDR1 MNHEY and CDR2 SVGAGI. Trimming left V 7 bases short and J 2 bases short, with 11 bases between. The CDR3 runs 14 residues. The CDR3 DNA is TGTGCCAGCACAGCCGGGACAAACACCGGGGAGCTGTTTTTT. Translation gives CASTAGTNTGELFF.

This rearrangement joins TRBV28 to TRBJ1-1; D may be TRBD1 (6 bases). Per the germline V gene, CDR1 is MDHEN and CDR2 is SYDVKM. V lost 2 bases, J lost 3 bases, and 16 bases lay in between. This CDR3 region has 16 residues. The chain's CDR3 is CASSLGAHRGYTEAFF. CDR3 nucleotides: TGTGCCAGCAGTTTAGGGGCTCATAGGGGGTACACTGAAGCTTTCTTT.

The J gene is TRBJ2-5, the V gene TRBV5-1; D perhaps matches TRBD2 (7 bases). Trimming stripped 4 bases from V and 5 bases from J, with 18 bases between. The germline V gene encodes CDR1 SGHRS and CDR2 YFSETQ. This CDR3 has 15 amino acids. This CDR3 is CASSPQGGARETQYF. The CDR3 DNA is TGCGCCAGCAGCCCCCAAGGGGGGGCCCGCGAGACCCAGTACTTC. The whole variable domain, filled in from reference TRBV5-1 and TRBJ2-5, reads KAGVTQTPRYLIKTRGQQVTLSCSPISGHRSVSWYQQTPGQGLQFLFEYFSETQRNKGNFPGRFSGRQFSNSRSEMNVSTLELGDSALYLCASSPQGGARETQYFGPGTRLLVL.

This chain uses TRBV29-1 with TRBJ2-7; a possible D gene is TRBD1 (6 bases). The CDR3 consists of 13 residues. Germline CDR1 SQVTM, CDR2 ANQGSEA. V was trimmed by 4 bases and J by 5 bases, leaving 15 bases between them. The CDR3: CSVATGFGDEQYF. In DNA, the CDR3 is TGCAGCGTTGCAACAGGGTTCGGTGACGAGCAGTACTTC.

The chain has TRBV10-3 and TRBJ2-1, with TRBD2 matching 8 bases. Trimming took 10 bases from V and 4 from J; bases not matched to a gene: 12. This CDR3 has 15 amino acids. Germline V gene sequence: CDR1 ENHRY, CDR2 SYGVKD. CDR3 sequence reads: CASRLGAGEYNEQFF. CDR3 DNA sequence: TGTGCCAGCCGCCTGGGAGCGGGAGAGTACAATGAGCAGTTCTTC.

The V gene is TRBV11-2, the J gene TRBJ2-1, with 9 bases aligning to TRBD1. Germline CDR1 is SGHAT and CDR2 is FQNNGV. This CDR3 is built from 13 residues. The V and J ends lost 5 bases and 9 bases, in that order; junction bases with no gene match: 5. The CDR3 DNA reads as TGTGCCAGCAGCCCGGACAGGGGTACTGAGCAGTTCTTC. Encoded protein: CASSPDRGTEQFF.

The chain carries TRBV7-9 and TRBJ2-7, with D perhaps TRBD2 (5 bases). CDR3 size: 15 residues. V lost 4 bases and J 6 bases, leaving 19 bases between the germline ends. Germline CDR1 is SEHNR and CDR2 is FQNEAQ (reference sequence). CDR3 sequence reads: CASSSSASSLGEQYF. Written as DNA, the CDR3 is TGTGCCAGCAGCTCGTCGGCTAGCTCCTTGGGCGAGCAGTACTTC.

V is TRBV6-5 and J is TRBJ2-5, with a tentative D call TRBD1 (6 bases). CDR1 is MNHEY and CDR2 is SVGAGI in the germline V gene. The V and J ends lost 0 bases and 2 bases respectively, with 10 bases between them. There are 15 residues in the CDR3. The CDR3 DNA reads as TGTGCCAGCAGTTACTCGACTACAGGGCAAGAGACCCAGTACTTC. Amino acid sequence: CASSYSTTGQETQYF.

V is TRBV9 and J is TRBJ1-1, with unresolved D. The germline V and J ends were trimmed by 0 bases and 5 bases, with 17 bases remaining between them. The CDR3 sequence is 16 residues long. From germline, CDR1 is SGDLS and CDR2 YYNGEE. For the CDR3, the DNA is TGTGCCAGCAGCGTAGGATTGCGGACTTACGATACTGAAGCTTTCTTT. As protein: CASSVGLRTYDTEAFF.

The genes are TRBV18 and TRBJ1-6; D gene unclear. The germline V gene encodes CDR1 KGHSH and CDR2 LQKENI. With 2 bases removed from V and 7 bases from J, the gap between germline ends came to 15 bases. The CDR3 has 16 residues. The chain's CDR3 is CASSPGYRGGNSPLHF. In DNA, the CDR3 is TGTGCCAGCTCACCAGGTTATCGGGGAGGCAATTCACCCCTCCACTTT.

CDR3 DNA: TGTGCCAGCAGACCCGCGGGGGGCGATACAATGGCGCAGTTCTTC. Residues: CASRPAGGDTMAQFF. The chain carries TRBV27 and TRBJ2-1; TRBD2 agrees at 8 bases. Germline CDR1 MNHEY, CDR2 SMNVEV (reference sequence). The junction had 16 bases not matched to a gene; V was cut back by 6 bases and J by 12 bases. The CDR3 is made up of 15 amino acids.

V gene TRBV25-1 combines with J gene TRBJ1-3, with 10 positions matching TRBD1. Germline CDR1 is MGHDK and CDR2 is SYGVNS. The V segment lost 1 base and the J segment 3 bases; nucleotides outside the gene matches: 3. The CDR3 has 16 amino acids. The CDR3 spells CASSESWDRGGNTIYF. The CDR3 nucleotides read TGTGCCAGCAGTGAATCTTGGGACAGGGGTGGAAACACCATATATTTT.

This clone occurred once. Written as DNA, the CDR3 is TGTGCCAGCAGCTTGCTAGCGTACCAAGAGACCCAGTACTTC. It translates to CASSLLAYQETQYF. The chain carries TRBV7-9 and TRBJ2-5; tentatively, D is TRBD2 (6 bases). The germline CDR1 and CDR2 sequences are SEHNR and FQNEAQ (reference sequence). Trimming stripped 3 bases from V and 0 bases from J, with 8 bases between. CDR3 length: 14 amino acids. Variable domain in full (rest from reference TRBV7-9 and TRBJ2-5): DTGVSQNPRHKITKRGQNVTFRCDPISEHNRLYWYRQTLGQGPEFLTYFQNEAQLEKSRLLSDRFSAERPKGSFSTLEIQRTEQGDSAMYLCASSLLAYQETQYFGPGTRLLVL.

The chain has TRBV4-1 and TRBJ1-4; TRBD1 matches at 10 bases. The CDR3 is 14 amino acids. Germline V gene sequence: CDR1 MGHRA, CDR2 YSYEKL. With V trimmed by 6 bases and J by 6 bases, 4 bases remained unmatched. CDR3 bases: TGCGCCAGCAGTCCCGGGACAGGGGATGAAAAACTGTTTTTT. This gives the protein CASSPGTGDEKLFF.

This chain joins TRBV11-2 and TRBJ2-7; 9 nucleotides match TRBD1. This CDR3 comprises 16 residues. J lost 2 bases, V lost 5 bases, and 10 bases had no gene match. Germline V CDR1 and CDR2: SGHAT, FQNNGV. CDR3: CASSPGPGQGTYEQYF. DNA for the CDR3: TGTGCCAGCAGCCCCGGACCGGGACAGGGAACCTACGAGCAGTACTTC.

This clone was counted a single time. This chain links TRBV7-2 with TRBJ2-5; 8 nucleotides line up with TRBD2. The CDR3 is 13 residues long. The V gene end was trimmed by 4 bases and the J gene end by 3 bases; junction bases not matched to a gene: 1. Germline CDR1 SGHTA, CDR2 FQGNSA. CDR3 DNA: TGTGCCAGCAGCTCGGGACTAGAAGAGACCCAGTACTTC. It is translated as CASSSGLEETQYF. The full variable domain, with the rest looked up from reference TRBV7-2 and TRBJ2-5, is GAGVSQSPSNKVTEKGKDVELRCDPISGHTALYWYRQSLGQGLEFLIYFQGNSAPDKSGLPSDRFSAERTGGSVSTLTIQRTQQEDSAVYLCASSSGLEETQYFGPGTRLLVL.